Below, 5 T cell receptor beta chains from the same sample are listed, as sequenced in a study of identical twins. TCRdb redid the calling of the 5' RACE reads with MiXCR, one entry per CDR3 protein. The sample has some 730,000 distinct CDR3 sequences, roughly 18% seen once. These records were also assigned to another study, of T cells expressing NK-cell markers.

Sequenced: PBMCs. Source of these receptors: a woman younger than 30 in good health.

This clonotype was observed at least ten times. This chain uses TRBV5-1 with TRBJ2-3; D may be TRBD1 (6 bases). Trimming removed 5 bases at V and 2 bases at J, with 12 bases between. CDR1 and CDR2 from the germline V gene are SGHRS and YFSETQ. The CDR3 sequence is 14 residues long. Here the CDR3 reads CASRPGQPTDTQYF. The CDR3 DNA sequence: TGCGCCAGCAGACCAGGACAGCCCACAGATACGCAGTATTTT.

The chain recombines TRBV6-1 with TRBJ1-2, with TRBD1 matching over 7 bases. Per germline, CDR1 MNHNS and CDR2 SASEGT. The trim removed 6 bases at V and 5 bases at J, leaving 9 bases unmatched. The CDR3 totals 14 residues. CDR3 sequence reads: CASRETGTGYGYTF. As DNA, the CDR3 is TGTGCCAGCAGGGAGACAGGGACTGGGTATGGCTACACCTTC.

The V gene is TRBV20-1, the J gene TRBJ2-7; D not certain. CDR1 and CDR2 from the germline V gene are DFQATT and SNEGSKA (reference sequence). Trimming stripped 0 bases from V and 2 bases from J, with 8 bases between. This CDR3 region has 13 residues. Here the CDR3 DNA reads TGCAGTGCTAGAGAGCGCCTAGCCTACGAGCAGTACTTC. It specifies CSARERLAYEQYF.

This chain connects TRBV4-3 to TRBJ2-1; the D is unclear. With 4 bases removed from V and 9 bases from J, the gap between germline ends came to 13 bases. CDR3 size: 13 residues. Per the germline V gene, CDR1 is LGHNA and CDR2 is YSLEER. CDR3 nucleotides: TGCGCCAGCAGCCCCACTACCCGAGGTGAGCAGTTCTTC. Protein sequence: CASSPTTRGEQFF.

This clonotype was counted between two and nine times. The gene calls are TRBV5-1 and TRBJ2-1; the D gene is possibly TRBD1 (5 bases). The V gene lost 4 bases and the J gene lost 8 bases, with 16 bases spanning the gap. Germline CDR1 is SGHRS and CDR2 is YFSETQ. This CDR3 region has 14 residues. CDR3 loop: CASSTGGQGYEQFF. The CDR3 region has the DNA TGCGCCAGCAGCACGGGTGGTCAGGGATATGAGCAGTTCTTC.